Listed here are 21 T cell receptor beta chains from one sample, sequenced in a study of monozygotic twins with inflammatory bowel disease. TCRdb reprocessed the 5' RACE reads and stores each CDR3 protein as one record, lacking DNA. This sample's table reports approximately 100,000 distinct CDR3 sequences. Sequencing was performed on blood. The receptor set was obtained from a human donor with ulcerative colitis or Crohn's disease, or a healthy co-twin of an affected twin (not recorded which).

V is TRBV15 and J is TRBJ2-1; the D call of TRBD1 rests on TCRdb alone, since no DNA is present to check it. The CDR3 covers 16 residues. Germline assignment: CDR1 LNHNV and CDR2 YYDKDF (reference sequence). CDR3 residues: CATSREGQGEGFEQFF.

The rearrangement joins TRBV27 to TRBJ1-5. CDR1 MNHEY and CDR2 SMNVEV come from the germline V gene (reference sequence). The length of the CDR3 is 17 residues. This CDR3 is CASSYRATGTSSTAQHF.

The V and J genes are TRBV28 and TRBJ2-1; no DNA is available, so the TRBD2 call from TCRdb remains unchecked. This CDR3 region has 15 residues. Germline assignment: CDR1 MDHEN and CDR2 SYDVKM. The CDR3 is CASSLLAGGRAYVFF.

The J gene is TRBJ2-7, the V gene TRBV4-1; the D call of TRBD1 rests on TCRdb alone, since no DNA is present to check it. The CDR3 consists of 14 residues. Per germline, CDR1 MGHRA and CDR2 YSYEKL. The CDR3 loop is CASSHGGNSYEQYF.

The CDR3 sequence: CASSLELGGRLHF. The chain is built from TRBV5-1 and TRBJ1-5; TCRdb names TRBD1, which stays unverified in the absence of DNA. CDR1 and CDR2 from the germline V gene are SGHRS and YFSETQ. CDR3 length equals 13 residues.

This chain links TRBV24-1 with TRBJ2-1; TCRdb designates TRBD2, a call that cannot be tested without DNA. The CDR3 is 16 amino acids. The V gene's germline CDR1 is KGHDR and CDR2 SFDVKD. The chain's CDR3 is CATSDSSGRARNEQFF.

The rearrangement links TRBV6-4 to TRBJ2-7; TCRdb calls TRBD1, which cannot be checked without DNA. The length of the CDR3 is 16 residues. The germline CDR1 and CDR2 sequences are MRHNA and SNTAGT. The CDR3 loop is CASSDSINTGFHEQYF.

The rearrangement links TRBV10-3 to TRBJ2-3; TCRdb lists TRBD1, though no DNA is available to test this call. In germline, CDR1 is ENHRY, CDR2 SYGVKD. This CDR3 is 17 amino acids long. CDR3 residues: CAIRPQPLGGKTDTQYF.

The genes are TRBV5-6 and TRBJ2-3; TCRdb indicates TRBD1, and absent DNA this call remains unverified. Germline V gene lookup returns CDR1 SGHDT and CDR2 YYEEEE. The CDR3 is made up of 14 amino acids. The CDR3 here is CASSTGGRTDTQYF.

This chain uses TRBV12-3 or TRBV12-4 with TRBJ2-7; TCRdb returns TRBD1, unconfirmable since there is no DNA. The CDR3 extends over 13 amino acids. CDR3 sequence: CASSQRTGQEQYF.

This rearrangement joins TRBV4-3 to TRBJ1-2; the TCRdb call, TRBD1, lacks DNA for checking. Germline V gene data show CDR1 as LGHNA and CDR2 as YSLEER. This CDR3 spans 15 amino acids. CDR3 in amino acids: CASSKRGQGSSGYTF.

The chain links TRBV7-3 to TRBJ1-2; TCRdb gives TRBD1 as the D gene, but with no DNA this cannot be confirmed. Looked up from germline, CDR1 is SGHTA and CDR2 is FQGTGA. The CDR3 loop spans 14 amino acids. The chain's CDR3 is CASSLDRGRGGYTF.

The chain recombines TRBV30 with TRBJ2-7. The CDR3 is 14 amino acids. In germline, CDR1 is GTSNPN, CDR2 SVGIG (reference sequence). CDR3 protein: CAWSVGGSSYEQYF.

This chain connects TRBV5-5 to TRBJ1-4; the TCRdb D gene call, TRBD1, has no DNA to confirm it. Germline-derived CDR1 and CDR2 are SGHKS and YYEKEE (reference sequence). This CDR3 has 14 residues. The CDR3 is CASSPTGWQEKLFF.

The rearrangement links TRBV5-1 to TRBJ2-1; TCRdb calls TRBD2, which cannot be checked without DNA. Germline V gene sequence: CDR1 SGHRS, CDR2 YFSETQ. The CDR3 runs to 16 residues. CDR3 sequence: CASSLEAGGIRNEQFF.

The chain carries TRBV5-1 and TRBJ1-1; TCRdb returns TRBD1, unconfirmable since there is no DNA. Germline CDR1 SGHRS, CDR2 YFSETQ. The CDR3 sequence is 16 residues long. This chain's CDR3 is CASRSTGATLNTEAFF. The full variable domain, its missing parts supplied by reference TRBV5-1 and TRBJ1-1, is KAGVTQTPRYLIKTRGQQVTLSCSPISGHRSVSWYQQTPGQGLQFLFEYFSETQRNKGNFPGRFSGRQFSNSRSEMNVSTLELGDSALYLCASRSTGATLNTEAFFGQGTRLTVV.

CDR3 sequence: CSASGTSGQPSYNEQFF. The V call is TRBV20-1, the J call TRBJ2-1; the D call from TCRdb, TRBD2, cannot be confirmed without DNA. This CDR3 contains 17 residues. Germline loops: CDR1 DFQATT, CDR2 SNEGSKA (reference sequence).

The chain recombines TRBV19 with TRBJ2-7; the TRBD1 assignment by TCRdb is unverifiable without DNA. The CDR3 contains 16 residues. Germline V gene data show CDR1 as LNHDA and CDR2 as SQIVND (reference sequence). The CDR3 sequence is CASSITPGQGAHEQYF.

The chain recombines TRBV7-9 with TRBJ2-7; without DNA, the TCRdb call of TRBD1 cannot be checked. CDR1 and CDR2 (germline): SEHNR, FQNEAQ (reference sequence). The CDR3 totals 17 residues. The CDR3 spells CASSLDLTRDHLYEQYF.

This chain uses TRBV20-1 with TRBJ1-1. The CDR3 runs 14 residues. Germline loops: CDR1 DFQATT, CDR2 SNEGSKA (reference sequence). The chain's CDR3 is CSATAGGRNTEAFF.

The V call is TRBV5-1, the J call TRBJ2-4; the TCRdb call, TRBD2, lacks DNA for checking. The CDR3 consists of 12 residues. Germline-derived CDR1 and CDR2 are SGHRS and YFSETQ. The CDR3 here is CASSSGRDIQYF.